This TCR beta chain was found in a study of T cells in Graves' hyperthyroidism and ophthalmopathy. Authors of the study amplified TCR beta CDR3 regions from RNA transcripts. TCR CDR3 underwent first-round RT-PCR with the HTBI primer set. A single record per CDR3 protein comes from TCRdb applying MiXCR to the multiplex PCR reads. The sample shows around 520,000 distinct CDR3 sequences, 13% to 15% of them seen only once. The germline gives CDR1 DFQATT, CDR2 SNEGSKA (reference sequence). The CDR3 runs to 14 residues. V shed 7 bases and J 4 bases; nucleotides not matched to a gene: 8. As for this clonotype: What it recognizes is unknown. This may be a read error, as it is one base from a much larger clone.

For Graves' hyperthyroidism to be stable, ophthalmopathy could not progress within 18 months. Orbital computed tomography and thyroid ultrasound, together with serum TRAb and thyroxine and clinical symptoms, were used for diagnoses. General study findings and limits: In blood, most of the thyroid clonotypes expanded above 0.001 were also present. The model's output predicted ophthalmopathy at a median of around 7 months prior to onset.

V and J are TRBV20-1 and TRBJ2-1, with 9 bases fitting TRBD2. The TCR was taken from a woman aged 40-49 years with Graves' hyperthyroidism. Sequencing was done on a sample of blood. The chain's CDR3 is CSVTGLANYNEQFF. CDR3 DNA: TGCAGTGTCACGGGACTAGCCAATTACAATGAGCAGTTCTTC.